The T cell receptor beta chain described here comes from a study of a mutant IDH1 vaccine in newly diagnosed glioma. At the level of the study: Previous care, which was radiotherapy, temozolomide, or both, most often involved both. The study's findings and limits: Vaccine-induced immune responses were detected in roughly 93% of patients.

CDR1 and CDR2 from the germline V gene are SGHTS and YDEGEE. Trimming stripped 2 bases from V and 3 bases from J, with 8 bases between. The CDR3 has 13 amino acids. Notes on this clone: Its target is unknown.

Here immunoSEQ multiplex PCR was the method, and the copy in TCRdb shows in-frame clones only, minus some. The data show some 45,000 clones, with around 83% seen just once and roughly 4.6% held by the top ten. Documented time point: week 35, safety follow-up. Each dose of the vaccine consisted of 300 ug of mutant IDH1 20-mer peptide, with topical imiquimod. Eight vaccinations were given in weeks 1, 3, 5, 7, 11, 15, 19 and 23. The chain joins TRBV5-8 to TRBJ1-1, with a tentative D call TRBD1 (6 bases). The receptor was isolated from a woman between 45 and 60 years old with glioma. The material sequenced was PBMCs, taken from a glioma patient whose treatment included an IDH1 peptide vaccine. This chain's CDR3 is CASSLQGDTEAFF. CDR3 sequence (DNA): TGTGCCAGCAGCTTACAGGGTGACACTGAAGCTTTCTTT.